This T cell receptor (beta chain) was recorded in a study of patients and donors after allogeneic stem cell transplantation. TCRdb re-called the RT-PCR reads through MiXCR, storing one row per CDR3 protein. The sample holds tens of thousands of distinct CDR3 sequences, 40% to 60% seen once. Germline-derived CDR1 and CDR2 are LNHDA and SQIVND (reference sequence). The CDR3 loop spans 14 amino acids. The V and J ends lost 6 bases and 1 base respectively, with 13 bases between them. The source of this sequence is a human donor who was either an allogeneic HSCT recipient or a stem cell or donor lymphocyte infusion donor (not recorded which). It is not recorded whose cells these are; they may come from a transplant donor. Specimen: blood, either unsorted or a sorted T cell fraction (not recorded which). V gene TRBV19 combines with J gene TRBJ2-7, with a tentative D call TRBD1 (7 bases). In nucleotides, the CDR3 is TGTGCCAGTAGCGCAGGGGGGCCATCCTACGAGCAGTACTTC. This translates into CASSAGGPSYEQYF.